The 26 T cell receptor beta chains presented below share a single source sample, sequenced in a study of blood T cell repertoires in COVID-19. TCRdb's table, derived via immunoSEQ multiplex PCR, lists solely in-frame clones and lacks some. The data show about 270,000 clones, 82% seen once. The sequenced sample was peripheral blood. These receptors originate from a woman between 18 and 30 years old with acute or convalescent COVID-19.

The rearrangement uses TRBV7-6 and TRBJ2-3; 9 positions match TRBD1. The junction had 8 bases not matched to a gene; V was cut back by 2 bases and J by 2 bases. Germline CDR1 SGHVS, CDR2 FNYEAQ. The CDR3 extends over 17 amino acids. In DNA, the CDR3 is TGTGCCAGCAGCTTAATTTGGGGACAGGGAAACACAGATACGCAGTATTTT. Translation gives CASSLIWGQGNTDTQYF.

This chain uses TRBV7-2 with TRBJ1-1, with 7 positions matching TRBD1. Germline V gene sequence: CDR1 SGHTA, CDR2 FQGNSA. The CDR3 consists of 13 residues. The trim removed 4 bases at V and 6 bases at J, leaving 5 bases unmatched. In nucleotides, the CDR3 is TGTGCCAGCAGCTCTCTGCAGGGGGCTGAAGCTTTCTTT. Its translation is CASSSLQGAEAFF. The complete variable domain, with remaining parts taken from reference TRBV7-2 and TRBJ1-1, reads GAGVSQSPSNKVTEKGKDVELRCDPISGHTALYWYRQSLGQGLEFLIYFQGNSAPDKSGLPSDRFSAERTGGSVSTLTIQRTQQEDSAVYLCASSSLQGAEAFFGQGTRLTVV.

The gene calls are TRBV29-1 and TRBJ2-2, with TRBD2 matching 9 bases. The CDR3 spans 14 residues. The trim removed 4 bases at V and 7 bases at J, leaving 7 bases unmatched. Germline CDR1 is SQVTM and CDR2 is ANQGSEA. The CDR3 bases are TGCAGCGTTGGGGCTAGCGGGACTGGCGGGGAGCTGTTTTTT. Amino acid sequence: CSVGASGTGGELFF.

The CDR3 spells CASSQEWPGTGSTDTQYF. DNA of the CDR3: TGTGCCAGCAGCCAAGAATGGCCCGGGACAGGGAGCACAGATACGCAGTATTTT. The chain is built from TRBV14 and TRBJ2-3; TRBD1 matches at 9 bases. The CDR3 has 18 residues. V was pared by 0 bases and J by 0 bases, with 7 bases of the junction left unmatched. Germline V gene lookup returns CDR1 SGHDN and CDR2 FVKESK.

V is TRBV10-1 and J is TRBJ2-7; possibly TRBD2 for D (6 bases). The CDR3 is made up of 12 amino acids. Trimming stripped 5 bases from V and 3 bases from J, with 8 bases between. Germline values: CDR1 WNHNN, CDR2 SYGVQD (reference sequence). CDR3 in DNA: TGCGCCAGCAGTAAGACTAGCTACGAGCAGTACTTC. Protein sequence: CASSKTSYEQYF.

The CDR3 DNA sequence: TGTGCCAGCAGTTTACGTCTTTACTCCTACGAGCAGTACTTC. Its translation: CASSLRLYSYEQYF. The rearrangement uses TRBV27 and TRBJ2-7, with D hard to call. Looked up from germline, CDR1 is MNHEY and CDR2 is SMNVEV (reference sequence). CDR3 length: 14 amino acids. The V end lost 2 bases, the J end lost 0 bases, and 8 bases lay between the germline ends.

The rearrangement uses TRBV4-1 and TRBJ2-7, with D possibly matching TRBD1 (6 bases). V lost 3 bases, J lost 2 bases, and 14 bases lay in between. CDR3 length: 15 amino acids. Germline V gives CDR1 MGHRA, CDR2 YSYEKL. The CDR3 reads CASSQADSSTYEQYF. The CDR3, as DNA: TGCGCCAGCAGCCAGGCGGACAGCTCGACCTACGAGCAGTACTTC.

The CDR3, as DNA: TGTGCCTGGACCACCAGGGGGTCAGAGCAGTACTTC. Protein: CAWTTRGSEQYF. The rearrangement uses TRBV30 and TRBJ2-7; TRBD1 matches at 7 bases. The V gene end was trimmed by 4 bases and the J gene end by 7 bases; junction bases not matched to a gene: 7. Germline CDR1 is GTSNPN and CDR2 is SVGIG (reference sequence). The CDR3 sequence is 12 residues long.

The J gene is TRBJ1-6, the V gene TRBV19, with 7 bases matching TRBD1. The CDR3 contains 14 residues. V shed 8 bases and J 7 bases; nucleotides not matched to a gene: 8. Germline V CDR1 and CDR2: LNHDA, SQIVND (reference sequence). As DNA, the CDR3 is TGTGCCAGTTCAGAAGGGGGCGAAAATTCACCCCTCCACTTT. It translates to CASSEGGENSPLHF.

J is TRBJ2-5 and V is TRBV27; 11 bases align to TRBD2. V dropped 5 bases and J dropped 3; count of bases not matched to a gene: 8. CDR3 length: 16 residues. Germline CDR1 is MNHEY and CDR2 is SMNVEV (reference sequence). The CDR3 protein is CASSPRLAGKEETQYF. The CDR3 nucleotides read TGTGCCAGCAGTCCCCGACTAGCGGGAAAAGAAGAGACCCAGTACTTC.

The V call is TRBV7-9, the J call TRBJ1-6; 7 bases map to TRBD1. CDR3 length: 17 residues. Germline loops: CDR1 SEHNR, CDR2 FQNEAQ (reference sequence). V shed 3 bases, J shed 5 bases, and the junction held 10 bases outside the gene matches. The CDR3 spells CASSFSPTGTDNSPLHF. The DNA for the CDR3 is TGTGCCAGCAGCTTTTCCCCAACCGGGACAGATAATTCACCCCTCCACTTT.

The table lists this clone with a count of one. V gene TRBV12-3 or TRBV12-4 combines with J gene TRBJ2-3, with 7 bases that match TRBD1. The CDR3 covers 13 residues. With 7 bases clipped from V and 10 bases from J, the junction kept 11 bases outside the gene matches. CDR3: CASTWGGDSPQYF. The CDR3 region has the DNA TGTGCCAGCACTTGGGGTGGGGACAGTCCGCAGTATTTT.

The chain combines TRBV9 with TRBJ2-3; 9 bases match TRBD1. The V gene's germline CDR1 is SGDLS and CDR2 YYNGEE. The V gene end was trimmed by 4 bases and the J gene end by 6 bases; junction bases not matched to a gene: 9. This CDR3 has 15 residues. The CDR3 sequence is CASSLYRGRRDTQYF. The CDR3 DNA reads TGTGCCAGCAGCCTGTACAGGGGGCGCCGGGATACGCAGTATTTT.

This chain links TRBV27 with TRBJ2-1; D is undetermined. Germline values: CDR1 MNHEY, CDR2 SMNVEV (reference sequence). The CDR3 contains 12 residues. V shed 4 bases and J shed 5 bases, with 6 bases lying between them. CDR3 DNA: TGTGCCAGCAGTTCCGGTCACAATGAGCAGTTCTTC. Amino acid sequence: CASSSGHNEQFF.

The chain couples TRBV18 to TRBJ2-7; 7 nucleotides line up with TRBD1. The CDR3 contains 13 residues. Germline V lookup: CDR1 KGHSH, CDR2 LQKENI. The junction had 5 bases not matched to a gene; V was cut back by 5 bases and J by 4 bases. In DNA form, the CDR3 reads TGTGCCAGCTCAGCCGGGACAGATTACGAGCAGTACTTC. Amino acid sequence: CASSAGTDYEQYF.

This clone was seen more than once but under ten times. This chain joins TRBV5-6 and TRBJ2-3; 7 bases agree with TRBD2. V lost 0 bases, J lost 1 base, and 8 bases stayed unmatched. Per germline, CDR1 SGHDT and CDR2 YYEEEE. The CDR3 runs 17 residues. CDR3 protein: CASSLGFREEGTDTQYF. CDR3 nucleotides: TGTGCCAGCAGCTTGGGGTTTCGGGAGGAGGGCACAGATACGCAGTATTTT.

V usage is TRBV10-3 and J usage is TRBJ2-1; TRBD2 matches 10 bases. The CDR3 spans 14 residues. Germline-derived CDR1 and CDR2 are ENHRY and SYGVKD. After removal of 6 bases from V and 8 bases from J, the junction contained 7 bases not matched to a gene. DNA of the CDR3: TGTGCCATCAGGGAGCTAGCGGGAGTTTATGAGCAGTTCTTC. Translated, it gives CAIRELAGVYEQFF.

The chain has TRBV11-2 and TRBJ2-7; 8 nucleotides match TRBD2. This CDR3 is 16 amino acids long. J was trimmed by 0 bases and V by 5 bases; bases with no gene match: 9. Germline V gene data show CDR1 as SGHAT and CDR2 as FQNNGV. The CDR3 nucleotides read TGTGCCAGCAGCCCCCAGGGTAGCGGGAACTCCTACGAGCAGTACTTC. Its protein product is CASSPQGSGNSYEQYF. Complete variable domain (other parts from reference TRBV11-2 and TRBJ2-7): EAGVAQSPRYKIIEKRQSVAFWCNPISGHATLYWYQQILGQGPKLLIQFQNNGVVDDSQLPKDRFSAERLKGVDSTLKIQPAKLEDSAVYLCASSPQGSGNSYEQYFGPGTRLTVT.

The chain combines TRBV27 with TRBJ1-5; D remains ambiguous. V was shortened by 3 bases and J by 3 bases, with 3 bases between the two germline ends. CDR3 length equals 12 residues. Germline V CDR1 and CDR2: MNHEY, SMNVEV (reference sequence). The CDR3 DNA reads TGTGCCAGCAGTTTCGTCAATCAGCCCCAGCATTTT. This gives the protein CASSFVNQPQHF.

The chain employs TRBV30 and TRBJ1-1, with a weak D call TRBD1 (5 bases). The CDR3 is 12 amino acids. The V gene lost 0 bases and the J gene lost 8 bases, with 10 bases spanning the gap. CDR1 and CDR2 from the germline V gene are GTSNPN and SVGIG (reference sequence). CDR3 nucleotides: TGTGCCTGGAGTGTAGGGGCAACCGAAGCTTTCTTT. It is translated as CAWSVGATEAFF.

This sequence joins TRBV19 and TRBJ2-3; the D gene is possibly TRBD2 (6 bases). Trimming removed 10 bases from V and 4 bases from J, with 9 bases in between. Germline V gives CDR1 LNHDA, CDR2 SQIVND (reference sequence). The CDR3 is 11 amino acids. CDR3 region: CATGSADTQYF. The CDR3 bases are TGTGCCACCGGGAGCGCAGATACGCAGTATTTT.

This chain connects TRBV5-1 to TRBJ2-1, with TRBD2 identical over 8 bases. V lost 3 bases, J lost 2 bases, and 4 bases stayed unmatched. The CDR3 is 15 amino acids. The germline gives CDR1 SGHRS, CDR2 YFSETQ. CDR3 nucleotides: TGCGCCAGCAGCTCGAGGACTAGCACCTACAATGAGCAGTTCTTC. Its protein is CASSSRTSTYNEQFF.

This chain connects TRBV25-1 to TRBJ1-1; D ambiguous. The CDR3 runs to 12 residues. The V end lost 3 bases, the J end lost 3 bases, and 5 bases lay between the germline ends. The germline V gene has CDR1 MGHDK and CDR2 SYGVNS. The CDR3 DNA reads TGTGCCAGCAGTGACCCTTACACTGAAGCTTTCTTT. As protein: CASSDPYTEAFF.

V gene TRBV6-5 combines with J gene TRBJ2-5, with D perhaps TRBD2 (5 bases). Germline V gene data show CDR1 as MNHEY and CDR2 as SVGAGI. The V gene lost 5 bases and the J gene lost 1 base, with 14 bases spanning the gap. The CDR3 length is 15 residues. The CDR3 here is CASSRRGGPQETQYF. As DNA, the CDR3 is TGTGCCAGCAGTCGCCGCGGAGGACCCCAAGAGACCCAGTACTTC.

Note on this clone: In the same sample, other DNA sequences code for this CDR3. This sequence joins TRBV12-3 or TRBV12-4 and TRBJ1-2; D perhaps matches TRBD1 (5 bases). CDR3 length: 12 residues. With 3 bases removed from V and 5 bases from J, the gap between germline ends came to 7 bases. The CDR3 DNA is TGTGCCAGCAGTTTCTCAGGGTATGGCTACACCTTC. It translates to CASSFSGYGYTF.

The DNA for the CDR3 is TGTGCCAGCAGCTTAGCGTCAGGGAACTACTACGAGCAGTACTTC. This encodes CASSLASGNYYEQYF. J is TRBJ2-7 and V is TRBV7-2; tentatively, D is TRBD1 (5 bases). This CDR3 region has 15 residues. CDR1 is SGHTA and CDR2 is FQGNSA in the germline V gene. Trimming left V 0 bases short and J 3 bases short, with 12 bases between.